The 27 T cell receptor beta chains listed next were all sequenced from one sample in a study of read filtering for tumor transcriptome and immune sequencing. From about 400 ng of RNA, a library with molecular barcoded alpha/delta and beta/gamma adaptors was made. In TCRdb, the reads were re-called with MiXCR into one record per CDR3 protein. The table has approximately 45,000 distinct CDR3 sequences, about 20% seen once. Sequencing input: a population of CD138-negative cells sorted from bone marrow. These TCRs come from a donor over 35 with multiple myeloma.

This clonotype was picked up many times. The chain employs TRBV4-3 and TRBJ2-1, with D perhaps TRBD2 (6 bases). Trimming took off 3 bases at V and 3 bases at J, with 15 bases between the two ends. This CDR3 spans 16 amino acids. Germline CDR1 and CDR2: LGHNA and YSLEER. The DNA of the CDR3 is TGCGCCAGCAGCCAGGCCGGGACTGCAGACTACAATGAGCAGTTCTTC. Protein: CASSQAGTADYNEQFF.

This clonotype came up many times. The J gene is TRBJ2-3, the V gene TRBV24-1, with a weak D call TRBD2 (6 bases). The V and J ends lost 0 bases and 4 bases respectively, with 13 bases between them. Germline values: CDR1 KGHDR, CDR2 SFDVKD. The CDR3 totals 16 residues. The CDR3 loop reads CATSDLSPSAADTQYF. The CDR3 nucleotides read TGTGCCACCAGTGATTTGAGTCCTAGCGCCGCAGATACGCAGTATTTT.

The CDR3 DNA reads TGCGCCAGCAGTGACAGTCCCGGGACAGGGACGCTCACTGAAGCTTTCTTT. Translated: CASSDSPGTGTLTEAFF. V usage is TRBV10-1 and J usage is TRBJ1-1; TRBD1 matches 9 bases. The CDR3 covers 17 residues. Germline CDR1 and CDR2: WNHNN and SYGVQD (reference sequence). J gave up 4 bases and V 3 bases, and 12 bases lay outside the gene matches.

In this sample, this clonotype turned up many times. The chain carries TRBV5-1 and TRBJ1-1; D not certain. The CDR3 has 15 amino acids. Trimming took off 4 bases at V and 1 base at J, with 14 bases between the two ends. The germline CDR1 and CDR2 sequences are SGHRS and YFSETQ. CDR3 residues: CASSPEGLRNTEAFF. CDR3 nucleotides: TGCGCCAGCAGCCCCGAGGGATTGAGGAACACTGAAGCTTTCTTT.

This clonotype is categorized as medium-sized. The genes are TRBV19 and TRBJ2-1; D not resolved. The V end lost 5 bases, the J end lost 5 bases, and 22 bases lay between the germline ends. This CDR3 region has 17 residues. Germline loops: CDR1 LNHDA, CDR2 SQIVND (reference sequence). CDR3 DNA sequence: TGTGCCAGTAGTCAAGGGTCAGTGTCCTCTATTCACAATGAGCAGTTCTTC. Protein: CASSQGSVSSIHNEQFF.

Comment on this clonotype: The CDR3 does not end in the conserved phenylalanine or tryptophan, so this is likely a read error. This sequence joins TRBV4-3 and TRBJ2-1, with TRBD2 matching over 8 bases. The CDR3 runs to 18 residues. Germline CDR1 reads LGHNA; CDR2 reads YSLEER. V gave up 4 bases and J gave up 6 bases; unmatched junction bases: 17. For the CDR3, the DNA is TGCGCCAGCAGCCGAGACCGGCCGCGCGTAGCGGGAACCAATGAGCAGTTCCTC. Amino acid sequence: CASSRDRPRVAGTNEQFL.

This clonotype was detected ten times or more. The V and J genes are TRBV10-3 and TRBJ2-1, with D possibly being TRBD2 (5 bases). The CDR3 has 12 amino acids. V was trimmed by 7 bases and J by 7 bases, leaving 11 bases between them. Germline assignment: CDR1 ENHRY and CDR2 SYGVKD. The DNA for the CDR3 is TGTGCCATCACGGGCGGAGGAAATGAGCAGTTCTTC. Translation: CAITGGGNEQFF.

There are a few counts of this clonotype. CDR3: CASSGQGAYEQYF. CDR3 nucleotides: TGTGCCAGCAGTGGACAGGGGGCCTACGAGCAGTACTTC. V is TRBV28 and J is TRBJ2-7; 10 positions agree with TRBD1. V trimming: 5 bases; J trimming: 2 bases; junction bases outside the gene matches: 0. Germline CDR1 is MDHEN and CDR2 is SYDVKM. This CDR3 contains 13 residues.

This clonotype was counted ten times or more. This chain joins TRBV27 and TRBJ2-2, with TRBD2 matching 16 bases. CDR3 length: 18 residues. From germline, CDR1 is MNHEY and CDR2 SMNVEV (reference sequence). V trimming: 6 bases; J trimming: 3 bases; junction bases outside the gene matches: 7. As DNA, the CDR3 is TGTGCCAGCAGCAAAGGGACTAGCGGGAGGGCGTACACCGGGGAGCTGTTTTTT. It yields the protein CASSKGTSGRAYTGELFF.

The chain has TRBV27 and TRBJ2-5; 8 nucleotides line up with TRBD1. Germline V lookup: CDR1 MNHEY, CDR2 SMNVEV (reference sequence). V shed 6 bases and J 7 bases; nucleotides not matched to a gene: 10. There are 14 residues in the CDR3. DNA for the CDR3: TGTGCCAGCAGATCTCCAGGGGGCTACGGGACCCAGTACTTC. It specifies CASRSPGGYGTQYF.

The gene calls are TRBV20-1 and TRBJ1-1, with 8 bases identical to TRBD1. The trim removed 0 bases at V and 1 base at J, leaving 4 bases unmatched. This CDR3 comprises 15 residues. Germline V gene lookup returns CDR1 DFQATT and CDR2 SNEGSKA (reference sequence). CDR3 sequence reads: CSARDLGTGNTEAFF. The CDR3 nucleotides are TGCAGTGCTAGAGATTTGGGGACAGGGAACACTGAAGCTTTCTTT.

This clonotype was counted many times. J is TRBJ1-1 and V is TRBV7-9; 7 nucleotides line up with TRBD1. This CDR3 is 13 amino acids long. The V gene end was trimmed by 2 bases and the J gene end by 5 bases; junction bases not matched to a gene: 2. Looked up from germline, CDR1 is SEHNR and CDR2 is FQNEAQ (reference sequence). Here the CDR3 reads CASSLQGVTEAFF. As DNA, the CDR3 is TGTGCCAGCAGCTTACAGGGGGTTACTGAAGCTTTCTTT.

This clonotype was found many times. This sequence joins TRBV6-1 and TRBJ2-2; unclear D gene. V was shortened by 4 bases and J by 0 bases, with 12 bases between the two germline ends. There are 16 residues in the CDR3. Looked up from germline, CDR1 is MNHNS and CDR2 is SASEGT. The CDR3 DNA is TGTGCCAGCAGTGCCGAAAGGGCTACGAACACCGGGGAGCTGTTTTTT. Translated, it gives CASSAERATNTGELFF.

This clonotype showed up just a few times. This CDR3 is CAWNRLAGGGNEQFF. In DNA, the CDR3 is TGTGCCTGGAACCGACTAGCGGGGGGAGGCAATGAGCAGTTCTTC. This chain uses TRBV30 with TRBJ2-1, with 13 nucleotides matching TRBD2. Germline-derived CDR1 and CDR2 are GTSNPN and SVGIG (reference sequence). The CDR3 covers 15 residues. J lost 6 bases, V lost 4 bases, and 6 bases had no gene match.

Of note for this clonotype: This sequence may be a read error, since a much larger clone differs from it by one base. This chain joins TRBV7-9 and TRBJ1-1; TRBD1 agrees at 8 bases. Losses at the gene ends were 9 bases for V and 5 bases for J; bases not matched to a gene: 5. This CDR3 is 12 amino acids long. Germline CDR1 SEHNR, CDR2 FQNEAQ (reference sequence). Here the CDR3 reads CASAGGRTEAFF. In DNA, the CDR3 is TGTGCCAGTGCAGGGGGCAGAACTGAAGCTTTCTTT.

This clonotype was seen repeatedly, ten times or more. V and J are TRBV2 and TRBJ2-1, with TRBD1 identical over 7 bases. V lost 11 bases to trimming and J lost 7 bases; unmatched junction nucleotides: 14. The CDR3 length is 14 residues. Germline V gene sequence: CDR1 SNHLY, CDR2 FYNNEI. CDR3 amino acids: CAGPAPGGGNEQFF. The CDR3 DNA is TGTGCCGGTCCTGCCCCAGGGGGTGGTAATGAGCAGTTCTTC.

This clonotype came up many times. This chain connects TRBV7-6 to TRBJ2-7; 7 nucleotides align to TRBD2. The V segment lost 5 bases and the J segment 0 bases; nucleotides outside the gene matches: 1. The CDR3 sequence is 13 residues long. Per the germline V gene, CDR1 is SGHVS and CDR2 is FNYEAQ. The CDR3 loop is CASSGGGSYEQYF. The CDR3 nucleotides are TGTGCCAGCAGCGGGGGGGGCTCCTACGAGCAGTACTTC.

At least ten counts were recorded for this clonotype. J is TRBJ2-7 and V is TRBV18; D unclear. V lost 3 bases and J lost 4, with 10 bases in between. The CDR3 has 13 residues. From germline, CDR1 is KGHSH and CDR2 LQKENI. CDR3 in DNA: TGTGCCAGCTCACCCCTCAAAGGATACGAGCAGTACTTC. Its translation: CASSPLKGYEQYF.

This clonotype was detected ten times or more. For the CDR3, the DNA is TGTGCCAGCACCCCCACCAACCGGCCAAGCTCCTACAATGAGCAGTTCTTC. It yields the protein CASTPTNRPSSYNEQFF. This chain links TRBV7-2 with TRBJ2-1; no definite D call. The CDR3 loop spans 17 amino acids. CDR1 and CDR2 (germline): SGHTA, FQGNSA. The germline V and J ends were trimmed by 7 bases and 0 bases, with 19 bases remaining between them.

The sample holds many counts of this clonotype. The rearrangement joins TRBV11-2 to TRBJ2-3; D may match TRBD1 or TRBD2 (5 bases each). V was cut by 2 bases and J by 0 bases, with 15 bases left in between. The CDR3 totals 17 residues. The germline V gene has CDR1 SGHAT and CDR2 FQNNGV. CDR3 bases: TGTGCCAGCAGCTTATTGAAGGGGACCACTAGCACAGATACGCAGTATTTT. This codes for CASSLLKGTTSTDTQYF.

Concerning this clonotype: Just one base apart from a much larger clone, this may be a read error. V is TRBV2 and J is TRBJ2-1, with 10 bases that match TRBD2. From germline, CDR1 is SNHLY and CDR2 FYNNEI. The CDR3 loop spans 15 amino acids. The CDR3 protein is CASSEGGLAFNEQLF. CDR3 sequence (DNA): TGTGCCAGCAGTGAAGGGGGACTAGCGTTCAATGAGCAGCTCTTC.

Concerning this clonotype itself: At one end the junction does not follow the germline gene, possibly because of a read error. V is TRBV23-1 and J is TRBJ2-7; D unresolved. TRBV23-1 is assigned to the ORF class and has an uncertain function. The CDR3 covers 9 residues. CDR3 sequence reads: CASSLTEPF. CDR3 in DNA: TGCGCCAGCAGTCTGACGGAGCCCTTC.

This clonotype was counted many times. This CDR3 is CSVEDPLGSRTEAFF. For the CDR3, the DNA is TGCAGCGTTGAAGATCCCCTAGGCAGCCGCACTGAAGCTTTCTTT. This sequence joins TRBV29-1 and TRBJ1-1; D is undetermined. The V end was cut by 0 bases, the J end by 4 bases, with 15 bases between. This CDR3 has 15 residues. The germline gives CDR1 SQVTM, CDR2 ANQGSEA.

This sequence joins TRBV29-1 and TRBJ2-3; TRBD2 matches at 12 bases. The germline gives CDR1 SQVTM, CDR2 ANQGSEA. V trimming: 7 bases; J trimming: 6 bases; junction bases outside the gene matches: 5. There are 13 residues in the CDR3. The CDR3: CSARLAGADTQYF. CDR3 bases: TGCAGCGCCCGACTAGCGGGAGCGGATACGCAGTATTTT.

This clonotype was counted ten times or more. V is TRBV20-1 and J is TRBJ2-7; tentative D call: TRBD1 (7 bases). Per germline, CDR1 DFQATT and CDR2 SNEGSKA (reference sequence). The V gene lost 7 bases and the J gene lost 4 bases, with 23 bases spanning the gap. The CDR3 is 15 amino acids. The chain's CDR3 is CSVSGGSGGLYEQYF. CDR3 bases: TGCAGTGTCAGCGGAGGTTCAGGGGGGTTATACGAGCAGTACTTC.

This clonotype appeared many times. The CDR3 region is CASSEGGLAFNEQFF. The CDR3 region has the DNA TGTGCCAGCAGTGAAGGGGGACTAGCGTTCAATGAGCAGTTCTTC. The V and J genes are TRBV2 and TRBJ2-1, with 10 bases fitting TRBD2. The V gene's germline CDR1 is SNHLY and CDR2 FYNNEI. With V trimmed by 1 base and J by 6 bases, 3 bases remained unmatched. This CDR3 spans 15 amino acids.

The sample holds a few counts of this clonotype. The chain joins TRBV13 to TRBJ2-1, with 10 positions matching TRBD2. The CDR3 loop spans 16 amino acids. Looked up from germline, CDR1 is PRHDT and CDR2 is FYEKMQ (reference sequence). The V segment lost 4 bases and the J segment 5 bases; nucleotides outside the gene matches: 8. In nucleotides, the CDR3 is TGTGCCAGCAGCTACGGGCTAGCGGGAGAGAACAATGAGCAGTTCTTC. This codes for CASSYGLAGENNEQFF.